This T cell receptor (beta chain) was sequenced during a study of shared clonotypes between healthy human individuals. Both subsets, CD45RA+ naive and CD45RA-negative memory, were split from the CD4+ cells. Remarks on this clone: The antigen is undetermined.

Several immunoSEQ plates held equal portions of the genomic DNA taken from each subset. Some clones are missing from TCRdb's copy, which holds only in-frame ones; the method was immunoSEQ multiplex PCR. The sample gives more than 1 million clones, 78% of which show up once; approximately 0.5% is in the top ten. The V end lost 4 bases, the J end lost 4 bases, and 17 bases lay between the germline ends. The CDR3 has 15 amino acids. CDR1 SGHTS and CDR2 YDEGEE come from the germline V gene. The study's findings and limits: Estimated clonotype richness was generally higher in naive than memory subsets.

The chain carries TRBV5-8 and TRBJ2-5; D is possibly TRBD1 (6 bases). The receptor was derived from a man aged 18-30 years in good health. Some clones in this sample may be carry-over from other donors' samples. The sequencing sample was made of memory CD4+ T cells from PBMCs. Described subset: CD45RA-negative fraction. The CDR3 nucleotides are TGTGCCAGCAGCCACGGAACAGGGTCTAGAGAGACCCAGTACTTC. Translated, it gives CASSHGTGSRETQYF.